These 20 T cell receptor beta chains were sequenced from one sample in a study of Ad26.COV2.S vaccination and SARS-CoV-2 variants. The treatment denotes: roughly 18 received Ad26.COV2.S at low or high dose, single or two shots; 5 received placebo; per-sample allocation not given. Sampling happened 63 days after the first vaccine or placebo injection. Sequencing used immunoSEQ multiplex PCR; TCRdb keeps in-frame clones, though not all of them. The sample includes more than 300,000 clones, around nine tenths of them seen just once. The source material was peripheral blood, sampled in a trial of Ad26.COV2.S vaccine versus placebo. The receptor source for this set is a person aged 18-65 years who received the Ad26.COV2.S COVID-19 vaccine or a placebo.

This chain uses TRBV2 with TRBJ1-1, with 10 bases that match TRBD1. The CDR3 length is 18 residues. V lost 6 bases and J lost 0; bases outside the gene matches: 13. Germline CDR1 and CDR2: SNHLY and FYNNEI. The CDR3 DNA reads as TGTGCCAGCAGCGAAAATTTCCGGGACAGGGGCCTGAACACTGAAGCTTTCTTT. Residues: CASSENFRDRGLNTEAFF.

Notes on this clone: Other DNA sequences in the same sample also yield this CDR3. The chain carries TRBV18 and TRBJ2-7; 7 nucleotides agree with TRBD1. Unmatched junction bases numbered 1, after V lost 3 bases and J lost 2 bases. CDR1 is KGHSH, CDR2 LQKENI, per germline. The CDR3 is 13 residues long. The CDR3 coding sequence is TGTGCCAGCTCACCGGGACAGCCCTACGAGCAGTACTTC. Amino acids: CASSPGQPYEQYF.

The chain joins TRBV27 to TRBJ2-1; D might be TRBD2 (5 bases). V was clipped by 5 bases and J by 15 bases, with 14 bases between them. Germline V lookup: CDR1 MNHEY, CDR2 SMNVEV (reference sequence). CDR3 size: 11 residues. CDR3: CASSLRPGGFF. CDR3 nucleotides: TGTGCCAGCAGTCTACGACCCGGAGGGTTCTTC.

This chain's CDR3 is CATSDPGQPIYGYTF. The CDR3 region has the DNA TGTGCCACCAGTGATCCGGGACAGCCCATCTATGGCTACACCTTC. The chain links TRBV24-1 to TRBJ1-2; TRBD1 aligns across 7 bases. Germline trimming cut 3 bases from V and 4 bases from J; bases unmatched to any gene: 7. Looked up from germline, CDR1 is KGHDR and CDR2 is SFDVKD. The CDR3 loop spans 15 amino acids.

This chain links TRBV28 with TRBJ1-2; 7 nucleotides agree with TRBD1. Unmatched junction bases numbered 9, after V lost 6 bases and J lost 8 bases. The CDR3 is made up of 13 amino acids. Germline loops: CDR1 MDHEN, CDR2 SYDVKM. The CDR3 here is CASRPGGTGGYTF. As DNA, the CDR3 is TGTGCCAGCAGGCCAGGGGGTACGGGAGGCTACACCTTC.

This chain links TRBV5-1 with TRBJ2-3, with TRBD1 matching over 9 bases. This CDR3 has 15 amino acids. V lost 10 bases to trimming and J lost 4 bases; unmatched junction nucleotides: 13. From germline, CDR1 is SGHRS and CDR2 YFSETQ. In DNA, the CDR3 is TGCGCCGGTGGAGTCGGGACAGGGATAGCAGATACGCAGTATTTT. It is translated as CAGGVGTGIADTQYF.

The chain joins TRBV6-5 to TRBJ2-2; 7 nucleotides agree with TRBD1. CDR3 length equals 15 residues. CDR1 is MNHEY and CDR2 is SVGAGI in the germline V gene. V lost 7 bases and J lost 7; bases outside the gene matches: 12. The CDR3 loop is CASMVEAGGGGELFF. In DNA, the CDR3 is TGTGCCAGCATGGTTGAGGCAGGGGGTGGCGGGGAGCTGTTTTTT.

V and J are TRBV6-5 and TRBJ1-1; 10 bases line up with TRBD1. CDR3 size: 16 residues. The germline CDR1 and CDR2 sequences are MNHEY and SVGAGI. The V gene end was trimmed by 4 bases and the J gene end by 5 bases; junction bases not matched to a gene: 10. The CDR3 DNA sequence: TGTGCCAGCAGTTCCAGGGGACAGGGGAGGATAACTGAAGCTTTCTTT. Its translation: CASSSRGQGRITEAFF.

J is TRBJ2-1 and V is TRBV5-1; D unclear. Germline V gene lookup returns CDR1 SGHRS and CDR2 YFSETQ. Trimming took off 4 bases at V and 8 bases at J, with 16 bases between the two ends. The CDR3 runs 14 residues. The DNA of the CDR3 is TGCGCCAGCAGCCTGATCCCGACCGGCGATGAGCAGTTCTTC. Amino acid sequence: CASSLIPTGDEQFF. Full variable domain (rest looked up from reference TRBV5-1 and TRBJ2-1): KAGVTQTPRYLIKTRGQQVTLSCSPISGHRSVSWYQQTPGQGLQFLFEYFSETQRNKGNFPGRFSGRQFSNSRSEMNVSTLELGDSALYLCASSLIPTGDEQFFGPGTRLTVL.

The chain has TRBV28 and TRBJ1-6; possible D gene TRBD1, 6 bases. CDR1 and CDR2 from the germline V gene are MDHEN and SYDVKM. The CDR3 is made up of 14 amino acids. V lost 3 bases, J lost 8 bases, and 11 bases lay in between. The CDR3 is CASSFEDSYSPLHF. CDR3 bases: TGTGCCAGCAGTTTCGAGGACAGCTATTCACCCCTCCACTTT.

This clone has a single count. V gene TRBV4-1 combines with J gene TRBJ1-2, with no clear D. CDR1 and CDR2 from the germline V gene are MGHRA and YSYEKL. This CDR3 comprises 16 residues. V shed 0 bases and J shed 4 bases, with 15 bases lying between them. In DNA, the CDR3 is TGCGCCAGCAGCCAAGAGCAAGGTCAAAGGCCCTATGGCTACACCTTC. Translating it yields CASSQEQGQRPYGYTF.

J is TRBJ2-7 and V is TRBV11-2; D call uncertain. The V gene lost 0 bases and the J gene lost 4 bases, with 10 bases spanning the gap. The CDR3 extends over 14 amino acids. Germline loops: CDR1 SGHAT, CDR2 FQNNGV. This CDR3 reads CASSLDDFLYEQYF. CDR3 sequence (DNA): TGTGCCAGCAGCTTAGATGACTTCTTATACGAGCAGTACTTC.

This clone has a single count. This chain links TRBV19 with TRBJ2-7, with D tentatively TRBD1 or TRBD2 (5 bases each). The CDR3 runs 12 residues. In germline, CDR1 is LNHDA, CDR2 SQIVND (reference sequence). V was shortened by 5 bases and J by 6 bases, with 11 bases between the two germline ends. The CDR3 DNA sequence: TGTGCCAGTAGTGAGGGGCGCGGCGAGCAGTACTTC. Its protein is CASSEGRGEQYF.

V and J are TRBV12-3 or TRBV12-4 and TRBJ1-5; D unresolved. The CDR3 contains 13 residues. V lost 3 bases and J 5 bases, leaving 8 bases between the germline ends. CDR3 sequence: CASSFTGDQPQHF. Here the CDR3 DNA reads TGTGCCAGCAGTTTTACGGGAGATCAGCCCCAGCATTTT.

This chain connects TRBV4-3 to TRBJ1-2; tentative D call: TRBD1 (6 bases). With 2 bases removed from V and 2 bases from J, the gap between germline ends came to 12 bases. This CDR3 is 15 amino acids long. The germline V gene has CDR1 LGHNA and CDR2 YSLEER. CDR3 sequence reads: CASSQSRTVNYGYTF. The CDR3 DNA reads TGCGCCAGCAGCCAATCCCGGACAGTAAACTATGGCTACACCTTC.

The chain employs TRBV19 and TRBJ2-7; 7 bases are a match to TRBD1. Per the germline V gene, CDR1 is LNHDA and CDR2 is SQIVND (reference sequence). Germline trimming cut 0 bases from V and 2 bases from J; bases unmatched to any gene: 4. CDR3 length: 15 amino acids. For the CDR3, the DNA is TGTGCCAGTAGTATAGATCCGGGACAGACCTACGAGCAGTACTTC. Protein product: CASSIDPGQTYEQYF.

On this clone: Other DNA sequences in the sample encode the same CDR3. V gene TRBV7-6 combines with J gene TRBJ1-6, with 9 positions matching TRBD1. Germline loops: CDR1 SGHVS, CDR2 FNYEAQ. J lost 6 bases, V lost 6 bases, and 3 bases had no gene match. This CDR3 is built from 14 residues. In DNA, the CDR3 is TGTGCCAGCAGTTCGGGACAGGGTAATTCACCCCTCCACTTT. It yields the protein CASSSGQGNSPLHF.

This chain joins TRBV7-2 and TRBJ1-2; TRBD1 matches at 8 bases. CDR1 and CDR2 from the germline V gene are SGHTA and FQGNSA. The CDR3 contains 13 residues. With 4 bases clipped from V and 11 bases from J, the junction kept 9 bases outside the gene matches. The CDR3 spells CASSWPGTGRYTF. The CDR3 nucleotides read TGTGCCAGCAGCTGGCCCGGGACAGGCCGATACACCTTC.

The table lists this clone with a few counts. The J gene is TRBJ1-3, the V gene TRBV9; D uncertain. The CDR3 loop spans 17 amino acids. Per the germline V gene, CDR1 is SGDLS and CDR2 is YYNGEE. Deletions cut 4 bases from V and 3 bases from J, with 20 bases between. The CDR3 loop is CASSPGSAADLGNTIYF. The CDR3, as DNA: TGTGCCAGCAGCCCCGGGTCGGCGGCAGATCTTGGAAACACCATATATTTT.

This rearrangement joins TRBV10-3 to TRBJ2-1; 11 bases line up with TRBD1. After removal of 5 bases from V and 10 bases from J, the junction contained 10 bases not matched to a gene. The CDR3 is made up of 15 amino acids. Per the germline V gene, CDR1 is ENHRY and CDR2 is SYGVKD. CDR3 loop: CAISRGGTGGFEQFF. CDR3 nucleotides: TGTGCCATCAGTCGGGGAGGGACAGGGGGTTTCGAGCAGTTCTTC.